The rows below give T cell receptor beta chains drawn from one sample of a study of a mutant IDH1 vaccine in newly diagnosed glioma. These receptors' targets are unknown. The assay was immunoSEQ multiplex PCR, and TCRdb's table has in-frame clones only and misses some. The sample gives about 46,000 clones, approximately 92% of which show up once; roughly 2.3% is in the top ten. Sequenced here: PBMCs, sampled from a glioma patient whose treatment included an IDH1 peptide vaccine. Receptors were obtained from a man aged 50-59 years with glioma. Both conserved end residues are part of each CDR3. A D gene is named only where the DNA matches it firmly. Size values are once, few and many counts, or a class for expanded clones, and some rows have none.

d_gene,j_gene,abundance,v_gene,CDR3nt,CDR3aa
.,TRBJ1-2,.,TRBV5-1,TGCGCCAGCAGCTCGGACAGTTTCTATGGCTACACCTTC,CASSSDSFYGYTF
.,TRBJ1-4,.,TRBV9,TGTGCCAGCAGCGTACAAGGACAGCATAATGAAAAACTGTTTTTT,CASSVQGQHNEKLFF
TRBD1,TRBJ2-3,.,TRBV19,TGTGCCAGTAGTGCCCTGCCGACAGGGTTACTACATACGCAGTATTTT,CASSALPTGLLHTQYF
.,TRBJ1-1,once,TRBV18,TGTGCCAGCTCACCGTGGACAGTCTCGAACACTGAAGCTTTCTTT,CASSPWTVSNTEAFF
.,TRBJ2-3,.,TRBV10-3,TGTGCCATCACGAAGGGGTCCACAGATACGCAGTATTTT,CAITKGSTDTQYF
.,TRBJ1-1,.,TRBV4-2,TGTGCCAGCAGCCCAGGGGCCCTTAACACTGAAGCTTTCTTT,CASSPGALNTEAFF
TRBD1,TRBJ2-3,.,TRBV27,TGTGCCAGCAGTCCCCTGACGGACAGGGGAGGAGGAGATACGCAGTATTTT,CASSPLTDRGGGDTQYF
.,TRBJ2-7,.,TRBV6-5,TGTGCCAGCAGTTATGCGCGGAGGAGCTCCTACGAGCAGTACTTC,CASSYARRSSYEQYF
.,TRBJ2-1,.,TRBV7-7,TGTGCTAGCAGCTTGGGGAGTGGGAACTACAATGAGCAGTTCTTC,CASSLGSGNYNEQFF
TRBD1,TRBJ1-6,.,TRBV19,TGTGCCAGTAGTACCCATCCTGGACAGGGAAAGGGAATTCAGACACCCCTCCACTTT,CASSTHPGQGKGIQTPLHF
TRBD1,TRBJ1-1,.,TRBV5-4,TGTGCCAGCAGCACCCCTGGACAGGGCAAGGCCGAAGCTTTCTTT,CASSTPGQGKAEAFF
TRBD2,TRBJ2-1,.,TRBV19,TGTGCCAGTAGTATAGCGGGGGGAGTCAATGAGCAGTTCTTC,CASSIAGGVNEQFF
TRBD1,TRBJ1-1,.,TRBV13,TGTGCCAGCAGCGACAGGGGGCGTACTGAAGCTTTCTTT,CASSDRGRTEAFF
.,TRBJ2-1,.,TRBV9,TGTGCCAGCAGCGTAGATAGGGAGGTATATGAGCAGTTCTTC,CASSVDREVYEQFF
.,TRBJ2-1,few,TRBV5-6,TGTGCCAGCAGCTTGGAACTGCGCTCCTACAATGAGCAGTTCTTC,CASSLELRSYNEQFF
.,TRBJ2-3,.,TRBV7-6,TGTGCCAGCAGCTTCATCACAGATACGCAGTATTTT,CASSFITDTQYF
TRBD1,TRBJ1-2,.,TRBV27,TGTGCCAGCTGGGGACAGGGGGGAGCTAACTATGGCTACACCTTC,CASWGQGGANYGYTF
.,TRBJ2-3,.,TRBV28,TGTGCCAGCAGTCGGGGGCCTGGCGATACGCAGTATTTT,CASSRGPGDTQYF
TRBD2,TRBJ2-2,.,TRBV19,TGTGCCAGCCAAGGACTAGCGGGGGGGTTAAACACCGGGGAGCTGTTTTTT,CASQGLAGGLNTGELFF
.,TRBJ1-6,.,TRBV6-1,TGTGCCAGCAGTGAAGCGGCGACTTCCCACTTT,CASSEAATSHF
TRBD1,TRBJ2-7,once,TRBV25-1,TGTGCCAGCAGTGGGGGCTCCGGGACAGGGGCCTACGAGCAGTACTTC,CASSGGSGTGAYEQYF
TRBD1,TRBJ2-3,.,TRBV9,TGTGCCAGCAGCGTAGAGGGACAGGGGTTTAGCACAGATACGCAGTATTTT,CASSVEGQGFSTDTQYF
.,TRBJ1-6,.,TRBV9,TGTGCCAGCAGCGGGGGCTCCTATAATTCACCCCTCCACTTT,CASSGGSYNSPLHF
.,TRBJ2-7,.,TRBV5-6,TGTGCCAGCAGCTCATCGGACGAGCAGTACTTC,CASSSSDEQYF
.,TRBJ2-7,.,TRBV4-1,TGCGCCAGCAGCCAAGAGATAGAGTACGAGCAGTACTTC,CASSQEIEYEQYF
TRBD1,TRBJ1-1,.,TRBV7-9,TGTGCCAGCAGCGCCAAGCACAACAGGGGTGAAGCTTTCTTT,CASSAKHNRGEAFF
.,TRBJ1-2,.,TRBV7-6,TGTGCCAGCAGCTTAGCAACAGGAGCCACCTATGGCTACACCTTC,CASSLATGATYGYTF
TRBD1,TRBJ2-3,.,TRBV7-2,TGTGCCAGCAGCCCCCGGACAGGACTTCCTGTAAGGGATACGCAGTATTTT,CASSPRTGLPVRDTQYF
.,TRBJ1-2,.,TRBV6-5,TGTGCCAGCACCTCAGGGGTAGGCGGCTACACCTTC,CASTSGVGGYTF
TRBD2,TRBJ2-1,few,TRBV7-8,TGTGCCAGCAGCTCCGGACTAGCCACCAATGAGCAGTTCTTC,CASSSGLATNEQFF
.,TRBJ1-5,medium-sized,TRBV6-6,TGTGCCAGCAGTTACGGGCAGGGAGGGAGCAATCAGCCCCAGCATTTT,CASSYGQGGSNQPQHF
TRBD1,TRBJ2-2,.,TRBV6-6,TGTGCCAGCAGTTTGACAGGGCAGGGATCCGGGGAGCTGTTTTTT,CASSLTGQGSGELFF
.,TRBJ1-1,.,TRBV2,TGTGCCAGCAGTGAACGGACATCGAACACTGAAGCTTTCTTT,CASSERTSNTEAFF
.,TRBJ1-5,.,TRBV11-2,TGTGCCAGCAGCTTACATGTCGGCCAGCCCCAGCATTTT,CASSLHVGQPQHF
.,TRBJ1-1,.,TRBV7-2,TGTGCCAGCAGCTCCAGCGGGCAGCTGAACACTGAAGCTTTCTTT,CASSSSGQLNTEAFF
TRBD1,TRBJ2-5,once,TRBV14,TGTGCCAGCAGCCAACGACAGGGGCAAGAGACCCAGTACTTC,CASSQRQGQETQYF
.,TRBJ1-2,.,TRBV27,TGTGCCAGCAGTTTATCGCATGAGGGTAACTTTGGCTACACCTTC,CASSLSHEGNFGYTF
TRBD2,TRBJ2-7,.,TRBV7-6,TGTGCCAGCAGCAGCAGGGCTAGCGGGCAGGGCGTCTACGAGCAGTACTTC,CASSSRASGQGVYEQYF
TRBD1,TRBJ1-5,.,TRBV5-1,TGCGCCAGCAGCTTGGGAGGGGGCCAGTACCAGCCCCAGCATTTT,CASSLGGGQYQPQHF
TRBD1,TRBJ1-5,.,TRBV2,TGTGCCAGCAGTGCAGGCCCCGGGACAGGTAGTCAGCCCCAGCATTTT,CASSAGPGTGSQPQHF
.,TRBJ1-1,.,TRBV6-5,TGTGCCAGCAGTTACAGGGGGGGTGAAGCTTTCTTT,CASSYRGGEAFF
.,TRBJ2-5,.,TRBV6-1,TGTGCCAGCAGTGAAGCGCATCAAGCACAAGAGACCCAGTACTTC,CASSEAHQAQETQYF
TRBD1,TRBJ1-5,few,TRBV18,TGTGCCAGCTCACCCGGACAGGTTACTAATCAGCCCCAGCATTTT,CASSPGQVTNQPQHF
.,TRBJ2-3,.,TRBV7-6,TGTGCCAGCAGCTTAGTCCCGGTCGGAGATACGCAGTATTTT,CASSLVPVGDTQYF
.,TRBJ1-4,.,TRBV27,TGTGCCAGCAGTTCCGGCTCGGGAAGTTGGAAGGGTGAAAAACTGTTTTTT,CASSSGSGSWKGEKLFF
TRBD2,TRBJ2-7,once,TRBV11-3,TGTGCCAGCAGCACATTCCCGGGAGGCGAGCAGTACTTC,CASSTFPGGEQYF
TRBD1,TRBJ2-2,once,TRBV27,TGTGCCAGCAGTTTCGGGCAGGGGGCCGGGGAGCTGTTTTTT,CASSFGQGAGELFF
.,TRBJ1-5,.,TRBV2,TGTGCCAGCACTTACAGCAATAGCAATCAGCCCCAGCATTTT,CASTYSNSNQPQHF
.,TRBJ1-4,.,TRBV5-4,TGTGCCAGCAGCTTATCCTCCGGGATTGATGAAAAACTGTTTTTT,CASSLSSGIDEKLFF
.,TRBJ1-2,.,TRBV29-1,TGCAGCGTTGATCATCCTGATGGCTACACCTTC,CSVDHPDGYTF
.,TRBJ2-3,.,TRBV27,TGTGCCAGCAGCTCGATTCTGTCCTCCCGAACTACCACAGATACGCAGTATTTT,CASSSILSSRTTTDTQYF
.,TRBJ1-5,.,TRBV30,TGTGCCTGGAATGACAGACACAATCAGCCCCAGCATTTT,CAWNDRHNQPQHF
.,TRBJ1-1,.,TRBV4-3,TGCGCCAGCAGCCAAGACGGGGGACGGGAAGCTTTCTTT,CASSQDGGREAFF
TRBD1,TRBJ1-4,.,TRBV5-5,TGTGCCAGCGGCGAGGAACTGGAGCAGGGGGGTGAAAAACTGTTTTTT,CASGEELEQGGEKLFF
.,TRBJ1-4,.,TRBV7-2,TGTGCCAGCAGCGTTGGACAGAGAGCAACTAATGAAAAACTGTTTTTT,CASSVGQRATNEKLFF
.,TRBJ2-5,.,TRBV14,TGTGCCAGCAGCCAAGTTATGGGGCCTCGGGAGACCCAGTACTTC,CASSQVMGPRETQYF
.,TRBJ2-6,.,TRBV5-5,TGTGCCAGCAGCCCCTTCAGCGCTGGGGCCAACGTCCTGACTTTC,CASSPFSAGANVLTF